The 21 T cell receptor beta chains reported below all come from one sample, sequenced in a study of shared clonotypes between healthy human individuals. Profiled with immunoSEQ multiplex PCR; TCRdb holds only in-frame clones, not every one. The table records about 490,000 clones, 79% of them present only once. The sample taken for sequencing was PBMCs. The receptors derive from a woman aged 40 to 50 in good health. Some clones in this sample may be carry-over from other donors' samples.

The CDR3 DNA reads TGTGCCAGCAGCCAATGGGGGACAGAAGCTAACTATGGCTACACCTTC. This gives the protein CASSQWGTEANYGYTF. The chain is built from TRBV16 and TRBJ1-2; 7 bases match TRBD1. The CDR3 has 16 residues. Germline values: CDR1 KGHSY, CDR2 FQNENV. The junction had 5 bases not matched to a gene; V was cut back by 1 base and J by 0 bases.

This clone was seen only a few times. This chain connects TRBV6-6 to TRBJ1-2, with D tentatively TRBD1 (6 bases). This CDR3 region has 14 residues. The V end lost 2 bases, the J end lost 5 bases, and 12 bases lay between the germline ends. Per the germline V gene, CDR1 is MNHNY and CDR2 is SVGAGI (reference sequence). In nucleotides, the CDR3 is TGTGCCAGCAGTTACGACAGGAGGAGTTATGGCTACACCTTC. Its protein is CASSYDRRSYGYTF.

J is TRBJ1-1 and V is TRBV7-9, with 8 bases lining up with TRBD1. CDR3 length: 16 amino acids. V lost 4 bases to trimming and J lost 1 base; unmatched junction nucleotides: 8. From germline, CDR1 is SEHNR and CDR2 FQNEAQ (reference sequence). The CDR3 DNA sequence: TGTGCCAGCAGCTCTCCGGGGGACAGGCCGAACACTGAAGCTTTCTTT. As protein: CASSSPGDRPNTEAFF.

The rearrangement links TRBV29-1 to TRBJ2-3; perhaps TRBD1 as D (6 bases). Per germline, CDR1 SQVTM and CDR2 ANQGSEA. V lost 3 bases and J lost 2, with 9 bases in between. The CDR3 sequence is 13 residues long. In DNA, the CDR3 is TGCAGCGTTGACAGGGACACCACAGATACGCAGTATTTT. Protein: CSVDRDTTDTQYF.

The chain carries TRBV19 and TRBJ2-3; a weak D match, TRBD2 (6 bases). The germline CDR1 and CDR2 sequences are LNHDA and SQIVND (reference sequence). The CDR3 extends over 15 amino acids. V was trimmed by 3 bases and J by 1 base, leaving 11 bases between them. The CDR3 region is CASSILPGGTDTQYF. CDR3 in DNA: TGTGCCAGTAGTATCCTTCCGGGGGGCACAGATACGCAGTATTTT.

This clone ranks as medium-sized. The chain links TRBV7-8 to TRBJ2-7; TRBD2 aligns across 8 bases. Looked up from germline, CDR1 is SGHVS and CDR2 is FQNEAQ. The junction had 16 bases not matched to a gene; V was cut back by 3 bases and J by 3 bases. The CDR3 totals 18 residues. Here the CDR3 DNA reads TGTGCCAGCAGCTTTTTAGCGGGACGAAGCCTAGGGAACTACGAGCAGTACTTC. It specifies CASSFLAGRSLGNYEQYF.

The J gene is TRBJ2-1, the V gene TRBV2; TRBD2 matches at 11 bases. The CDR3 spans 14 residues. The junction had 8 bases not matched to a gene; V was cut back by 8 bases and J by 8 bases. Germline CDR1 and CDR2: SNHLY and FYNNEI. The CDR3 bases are TGTGCCAGCTCTTTAGCGGGAGGGAGGGATGAGCAGTTCTTC. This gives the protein CASSLAGGRDEQFF.

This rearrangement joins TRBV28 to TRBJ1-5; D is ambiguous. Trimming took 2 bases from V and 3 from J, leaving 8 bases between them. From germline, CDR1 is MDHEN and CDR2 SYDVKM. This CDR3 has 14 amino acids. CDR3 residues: CASSLLSDNQPQHF. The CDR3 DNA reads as TGTGCCAGCAGTTTACTGAGTGACAATCAGCCCCAGCATTTT.

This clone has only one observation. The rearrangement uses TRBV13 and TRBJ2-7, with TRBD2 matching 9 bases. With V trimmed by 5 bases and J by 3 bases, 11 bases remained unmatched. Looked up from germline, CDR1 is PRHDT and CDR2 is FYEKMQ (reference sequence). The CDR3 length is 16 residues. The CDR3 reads CASSTLGREGRYEQYF. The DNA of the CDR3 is TGTGCCAGCAGCACCTTAGGGCGGGAGGGTCGCTACGAGCAGTACTTC.

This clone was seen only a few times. Written as DNA, the CDR3 is TGTGCCATCAGTGAGTCGCGTGGGACCCTGGGCCTCTACGGCGAGCAGTACTTC. Its protein is CAISESRGTLGLYGEQYF. The rearrangement uses TRBV10-3 and TRBJ2-7; D possibly matches TRBD1 or TRBD2 (5 bases each). Germline CDR1 and CDR2: ENHRY and SYGVKD. This CDR3 is 18 amino acids long. With 0 bases removed from V and 6 bases from J, the gap between germline ends came to 24 bases.

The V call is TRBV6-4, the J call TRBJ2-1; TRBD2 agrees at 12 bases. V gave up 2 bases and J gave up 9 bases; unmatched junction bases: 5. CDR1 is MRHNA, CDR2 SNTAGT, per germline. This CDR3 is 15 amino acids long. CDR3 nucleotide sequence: TGTGCCAGCAGTGACCCGGGACTAGCGGGCGGTGAGCAGTTCTTC. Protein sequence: CASSDPGLAGGEQFF.

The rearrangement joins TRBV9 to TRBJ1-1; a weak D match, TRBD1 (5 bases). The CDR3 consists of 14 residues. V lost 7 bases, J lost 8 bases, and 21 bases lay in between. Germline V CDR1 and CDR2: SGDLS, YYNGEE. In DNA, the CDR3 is TGTGCCAGCGGGCGGGGCGGAGTACGAGGGGAAGCTTTCTTT. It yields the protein CASGRGGVRGEAFF.

The DNA for the CDR3 is TGTGCCAGCAGCTTGTGGGGACGAAGTGGAAACACCATATATTTT. Its protein is CASSLWGRSGNTIYF. This chain uses TRBV5-8 with TRBJ1-3; a weak D match, TRBD1 (5 bases). CDR3 length: 15 residues. Germline V gene data show CDR1 as SGHTS and CDR2 as YDEGEE. Between the trimmed V and J ends, which lost 1 base and 3 bases, there was a span of 11 bases.

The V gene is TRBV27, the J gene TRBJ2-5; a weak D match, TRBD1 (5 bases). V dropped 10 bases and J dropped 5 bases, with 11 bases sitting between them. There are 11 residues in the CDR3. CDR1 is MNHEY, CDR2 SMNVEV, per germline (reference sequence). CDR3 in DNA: TGTGCCATAAAACCAGGGGAGACCCAGTACTTC. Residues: CAIKPGETQYF.

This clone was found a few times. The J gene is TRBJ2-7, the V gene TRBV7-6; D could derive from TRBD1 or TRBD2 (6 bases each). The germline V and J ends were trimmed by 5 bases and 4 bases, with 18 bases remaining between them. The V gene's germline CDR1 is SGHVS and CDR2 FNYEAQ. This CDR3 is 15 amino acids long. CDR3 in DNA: TGTGCCAGCAGCCTACAGGGTTCCGGGACTTACGAGCAGTACTTC. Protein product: CASSLQGSGTYEQYF.

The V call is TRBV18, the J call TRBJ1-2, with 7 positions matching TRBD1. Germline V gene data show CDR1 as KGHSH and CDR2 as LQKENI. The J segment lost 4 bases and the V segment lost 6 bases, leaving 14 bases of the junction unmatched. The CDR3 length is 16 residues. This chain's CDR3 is CASSSTMAGGIYGYTF. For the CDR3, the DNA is TGTGCCAGCTCGTCGACGATGGCAGGGGGTATCTATGGCTACACCTTC.

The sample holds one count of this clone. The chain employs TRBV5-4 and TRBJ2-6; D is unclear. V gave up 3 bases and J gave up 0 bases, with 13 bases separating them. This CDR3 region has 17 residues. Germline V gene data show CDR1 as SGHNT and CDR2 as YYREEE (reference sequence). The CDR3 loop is CASSSMSRDSGANVLTF. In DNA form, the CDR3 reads TGTGCCAGCAGCTCCATGTCCCGCGACTCTGGGGCCAACGTCCTGACTTTC. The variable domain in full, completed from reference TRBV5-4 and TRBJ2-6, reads ETGVTQSPTHLIKTRGQQVTLRCSSQSGHNTVSWYQQALGQGPQFIFQYYREEENGRGNFPPRFSGLQFPNYSSELNVNALELDDSALYLCASSSMSRDSGANVLTFGAGSRLTVL.

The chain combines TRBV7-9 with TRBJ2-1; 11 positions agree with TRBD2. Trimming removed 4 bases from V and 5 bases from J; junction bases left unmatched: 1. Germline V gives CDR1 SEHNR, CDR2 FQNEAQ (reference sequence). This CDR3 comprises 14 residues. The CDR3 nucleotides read TGTGCCAGCAGCTGGGGACTAGCGGACAATGAGCAGTTCTTC. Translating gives CASSWGLADNEQFF.

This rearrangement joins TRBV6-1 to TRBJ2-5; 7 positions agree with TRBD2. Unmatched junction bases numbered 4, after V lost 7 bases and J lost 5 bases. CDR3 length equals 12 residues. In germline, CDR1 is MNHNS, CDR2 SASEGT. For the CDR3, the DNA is TGTGCCAGCACGTCGGGAGGTGAGACCCAGTACTTC. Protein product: CASTSGGETQYF.

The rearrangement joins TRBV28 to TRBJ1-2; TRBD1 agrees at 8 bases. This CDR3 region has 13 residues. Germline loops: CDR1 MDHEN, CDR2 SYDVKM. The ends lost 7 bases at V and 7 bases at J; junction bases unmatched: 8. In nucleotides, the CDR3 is TGTGCCAGCACCTCCAGGGGGCGTAGTGGCTACACCTTC. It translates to CASTSRGRSGYTF.

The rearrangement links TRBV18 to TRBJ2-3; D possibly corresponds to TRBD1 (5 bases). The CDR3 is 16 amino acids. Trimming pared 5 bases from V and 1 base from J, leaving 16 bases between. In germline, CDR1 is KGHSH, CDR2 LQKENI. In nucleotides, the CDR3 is TGTGCCAGCTCAGCTTCCGGAGACAGTCGCACAGATACGCAGTATTTT. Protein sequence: CASSASGDSRTDTQYF.